These T cell receptor beta chains were read from a single sample in a study of early T cells in non-severe SARS-CoV-2 infection. TCRdb passed the 5' RACE reads through MiXCR, listing each CDR3 protein once. The table has about 60,000 distinct CDR3 sequences, 10% to 15% seen once. The sequenced sample consisted of whole blood. Receptors were obtained from an adult who was a healthcare worker with PCR-confirmed SARS-CoV-2 infection or an uninfected control (not recorded which). Each CDR3 is given with its conserved first and last residue. A D gene is named only where the DNA matches it firmly. Some rows mark clone size as missing; the rest say once, few, many or name a class of expanded clone.

J gene: TRBJ1-2; D gene: .; V gene: TRBV20-1; clone size: few; CDR3 DNA: TGCAGTGCTAGATTGGGACGGGAACCATCCTACGGCTACACCTTC; CDR3 protein: CSARLGREPSYGYTF
J gene: TRBJ2-2; D gene: .; V gene: TRBV11-2; clone size: few; CDR3 DNA: TGTGCCAGCAGCCTGGCTTGGGGGGAGCTGTTTTTT; CDR3 protein: CASSLAWGELFF
J gene: TRBJ1-5; D gene: .; V gene: TRBV27; clone size: few; CDR3 DNA: TGTGCCAGCAGTAACCGGGGAACAGGAGCCTCAAATCAGCCCCAGCATTTT; CDR3 protein: CASSNRGTGASNQPQHF
J gene: TRBJ2-5; D gene: TRBD1; V gene: TRBV28; clone size: few; CDR3 DNA: TGTGCCAGCACGCGACAGGGTACAGAGACCCAGTACTTC; CDR3 protein: CASTRQGTETQYF
J gene: TRBJ2-7; D gene: TRBD2; V gene: TRBV6-2/TRBV6-3; clone size: many; CDR3 DNA: TGTGCCAGCAGTCGGACTAGCGGGGGCTCCCACGAGCAGTACTTC; CDR3 protein: CASSRTSGGSHEQYF
J gene: TRBJ2-7; D gene: .; V gene: TRBV7-2; clone size: few; CDR3 DNA: TGTGCCAGCAGCTTAGGCAGGGCTTCCTACGAGCAGTACTTC; CDR3 protein: CASSLGRASYEQYF
J gene: TRBJ1-1; D gene: .; V gene: TRBV28; clone size: .; CDR3 DNA: TGTGCCAGCACCGTGGGGAGCGGAGCTTTCTTT; CDR3 protein: CASTVGSGAFF
J gene: TRBJ1-2; D gene: .; V gene: TRBV5-8; clone size: many; CDR3 DNA: TGTGCCAGCAGCTTGACAGGGCGAGAGGGCTACACCTTC; CDR3 protein: CASSLTGREGYTF
J gene: TRBJ1-5; D gene: TRBD1; V gene: TRBV20-1; clone size: .; CDR3 DNA: TGCAGTGCCCTAATCGGGACAGAGAATCAGCCCCAGCATTTT; CDR3 protein: CSALIGTENQPQHF
J gene: TRBJ1-1; D gene: .; V gene: TRBV10-2; clone size: .; CDR3 DNA: TGCGCCAGCAGTTCACCCGGGACGTCTGAAGCTTTCTTT; CDR3 protein: CASSSPGTSEAFF
J gene: TRBJ2-7; D gene: .; V gene: TRBV5-1; clone size: few; CDR3 DNA: TGCGCCAGCAGCTTGCTCCCGGGGCGCTCCTACGAGCAGTACTTC; CDR3 protein: CASSLLPGRSYEQYF
J gene: TRBJ2-1; D gene: .; V gene: TRBV7-9; clone size: .; CDR3 DNA: TGTGCCAGCAGCCGGAGCTCCTACAATGAGCAGTTCTTC; CDR3 protein: CASSRSSYNEQFF
J gene: TRBJ2-7; D gene: .; V gene: TRBV15; clone size: .; CDR3 DNA: TGTGCCACCAGCAGAGATTGGACATACGAGCAGTACTTC; CDR3 protein: CATSRDWTYEQYF
J gene: TRBJ1-1; D gene: .; V gene: TRBV3-1; clone size: many; CDR3 DNA: TGTGCCAGCAGCCCAATCACGGATCCAGGGGCCGGATGGACTGAAGCTTTCTTT; CDR3 protein: CASSPITDPGAGWTEAFF
J gene: TRBJ2-2; D gene: .; V gene: TRBV12-3/TRBV12-4; clone size: many; CDR3 DNA: TGTGCCAGCAGTTTGTCGGGGATTAACACCGGGGAGCTGTTTTTT; CDR3 protein: CASSLSGINTGELFF
J gene: TRBJ2-2; D gene: TRBD1; V gene: TRBV7-9; clone size: many; CDR3 DNA: TGTGCCAGCAGTCCAGCCTACGGCCTGGGACAGGGGAGCACCGGGGAGCTGTTTTTT; CDR3 protein: CASSPAYGLGQGSTGELFF
J gene: TRBJ2-3; D gene: TRBD1; V gene: TRBV20-1; clone size: .; CDR3 DNA: TGCAGTGCTAACCTGGGACAGCTGGTCTATACGCAGTATTTT; CDR3 protein: CSANLGQLVYTQYF
J gene: TRBJ1-6; D gene: TRBD1; V gene: TRBV5-4; clone size: .; CDR3 DNA: TGTGCCAGCAGCACGACAGGGGTTTCACCCCTCCACTTT; CDR3 protein: CASSTTGVSPLHF
J gene: TRBJ2-7; D gene: .; V gene: TRBV3-1; clone size: few; CDR3 DNA: TGTGCCAGCAGCCAAGATCTGGCCGCCTACGAGCAGTACTTC; CDR3 protein: CASSQDLAAYEQYF
J gene: TRBJ2-7; D gene: TRBD1; V gene: TRBV19; clone size: .; CDR3 DNA: TGTGCCAGTAGTATTAAGCAGGGGGCCTCCTACGAGCAGTACTTC; CDR3 protein: CASSIKQGASYEQYF
J gene: TRBJ1-5; D gene: .; V gene: TRBV2; clone size: many; CDR3 DNA: TGTGCCAGCAGTTCCATCGGGATCTTTAGCAATCAGCCCCAGCATTTT; CDR3 protein: CASSSIGIFSNQPQHF
J gene: TRBJ2-7; D gene: .; V gene: TRBV11-2; clone size: .; CDR3 DNA: TGTGCCAGCAGCTTGATGGACGCCTGGGTTAGCGAGCAGTACTTC; CDR3 protein: CASSLMDAWVSEQYF
J gene: TRBJ1-1; D gene: .; V gene: TRBV29-1; clone size: once; CDR3 DNA: TGCAGCGTTCCAGGGGTCCGGATGAACACTGAAGCTTTCTTT; CDR3 protein: CSVPGVRMNTEAFF
J gene: TRBJ2-2; D gene: TRBD1; V gene: TRBV28; clone size: .; CDR3 DNA: TGTGCCAGCAGTTATCCGGGGACAGAGAACACCGGGGAGCTGTTTTTT; CDR3 protein: CASSYPGTENTGELFF
J gene: TRBJ2-5; D gene: .; V gene: TRBV6-5; clone size: many; CDR3 DNA: TGTGCCAGCAGGTTGACGAGCGCCCAAGAGACCCAGTACTTC; CDR3 protein: CASRLTSAQETQYF
J gene: TRBJ2-3; D gene: TRBD2; V gene: TRBV7-6; clone size: once; CDR3 DNA: TGTGCCAGCAGCCGCTGGACTAGCGGGAGTGCAGATACGCAGTATTTT; CDR3 protein: CASSRWTSGSADTQYF
J gene: TRBJ1-5; D gene: .; V gene: TRBV20-1; clone size: many; CDR3 DNA: TGCAGTGCTAGAGGGGGGGCGGATAATCAGCCCCAGCATTTT; CDR3 protein: CSARGGADNQPQHF
J gene: TRBJ1-4; D gene: .; V gene: TRBV7-6; clone size: many; CDR3 DNA: TGTGCCAGCAGAAAAAGCGGGGGCGAGAATGAAAAACTGTTTTTT; CDR3 protein: CASRKSGGENEKLFF
J gene: TRBJ2-7; D gene: .; V gene: TRBV3-1; clone size: many; CDR3 DNA: TGTGCCAGCAGCCAAGGCCCGGGGGAGCAGTACTTC; CDR3 protein: CASSQGPGEQYF
J gene: TRBJ2-3; D gene: .; V gene: TRBV29-1; clone size: many; CDR3 DNA: TGCAGCGCCAACACAGATACGCAGTATTTT; CDR3 protein: CSANTDTQYF
J gene: TRBJ2-2; D gene: TRBD2; V gene: TRBV7-2; clone size: few; CDR3 DNA: TGTGCCAGCAGCTTAGTAGGGACTAGCGGTACCGGGGAGCTGTTTTTT; CDR3 protein: CASSLVGTSGTGELFF
J gene: TRBJ1-2; D gene: .; V gene: TRBV30; clone size: once; CDR3 DNA: TGTGCCTGCCCTGGGGTCCTGCGAGAGCACTATGGCTACACCTTC; CDR3 protein: CACPGVLREHYGYTF
J gene: TRBJ2-5; D gene: TRBD1; V gene: TRBV11-2; clone size: few; CDR3 DNA: TGTGCCAGCAGCTCGCTCGGGACAGGGTTCCAAGAGACCCAGTACTTC; CDR3 protein: CASSSLGTGFQETQYF
J gene: TRBJ2-7; D gene: .; V gene: TRBV29-1; clone size: few; CDR3 DNA: TGCAGCGTCGGGGACTACGAGCAGTACTTC; CDR3 protein: CSVGDYEQYF
J gene: TRBJ2-3; D gene: .; V gene: TRBV20-1; clone size: many; CDR3 DNA: TGCAGTGCATGGGACTCCGGGGCGGGGGATACGCAGTATTTT; CDR3 protein: CSAWDSGAGDTQYF
J gene: TRBJ2-2; D gene: TRBD2; V gene: TRBV5-1; clone size: .; CDR3 DNA: TGCGCCAGCAGCTTGGTAGCGGGGGCCACCGGGGAGCTGTTTTTT; CDR3 protein: CASSLVAGATGELFF
J gene: TRBJ2-1; D gene: .; V gene: TRBV29-1; clone size: .; CDR3 DNA: TGCAGCTCCGGGGCCCCGGCCTACAATGAGCAGTTCTTC; CDR3 protein: CSSGAPAYNEQFF
J gene: TRBJ1-4; D gene: .; V gene: TRBV6-5; clone size: few; CDR3 DNA: TGTGCCAGCAGAGCAAGGGGGTTCGGTGAAAAACTGTTTTTT; CDR3 protein: CASRARGFGEKLFF
J gene: TRBJ2-7; D gene: .; V gene: TRBV10-1; clone size: .; CDR3 DNA: TGCGCCAGCAGTGAGTCGACGTCTGGGAAGGGCTACGAGCAGTACTTC; CDR3 protein: CASSESTSGKGYEQYF
J gene: TRBJ1-4; D gene: .; V gene: TRBV7-9; clone size: .; CDR3 DNA: TGTGCCAGCAGCTTAGCGCGCGCAGGGAATGAAAAACTGTTTTTT; CDR3 protein: CASSLARAGNEKLFF
J gene: TRBJ1-6; D gene: .; V gene: TRBV2; clone size: .; CDR3 DNA: TGTGCCAGCAGCCATGGATCCTATTCACCCCTCCACTTT; CDR3 protein: CASSHGSYSPLHF
J gene: TRBJ1-4; D gene: TRBD1; V gene: TRBV28; clone size: many; CDR3 DNA: TGTGCCAGCAGTAACCGGGACAGGGGGTTTGTTAATGAAAAACTGTTTTTT; CDR3 protein: CASSNRDRGFVNEKLFF
J gene: TRBJ2-2; D gene: TRBD2; V gene: TRBV24-1; clone size: many; CDR3 DNA: TGTGCCACCAGTGATTTTCAGGGTAGGCGGGAGAGGACCGGGGAGCTGTTTTTT; CDR3 protein: CATSDFQGRRERTGELFF